The 10 T cell receptor beta chains presented below share a single source sample, sequenced in a study of radiotherapy plus CTLA-4 blockade in lung cancer. Method: immunoSEQ multiplex PCR; TCRdb's copy keeps in-frame clones and lacks some. The sample lists around 100,000 clones; about four fifths were seen once. The source material was peripheral blood, sampled from a patient treated with radiotherapy plus ipilimumab. All receptors come from a human donor with non-small cell lung cancer that progressed on radiotherapy plus ipilimumab. Some clones in this sample may be carry-over from other donors' samples.

The V and J genes are TRBV6-6 and TRBJ1-2, with 7 bases identical to TRBD1. The CDR3 runs to 15 residues. V gave up 6 bases and J gave up 7 bases; unmatched junction bases: 14. Germline V gives CDR1 MNHNY, CDR2 SVGAGI (reference sequence). CDR3 in DNA: TGTGCCAGCAGCCCCGGACAGGCAGGCTCGAGTGGCTACACCTTC. Its protein product is CASSPGQAGSSGYTF.

The chain employs TRBV5-1 and TRBJ2-3; 16 nucleotides line up with TRBD2. After removal of 4 bases from V and 6 bases from J, the junction contained 5 bases not matched to a gene. The CDR3 spans 16 residues. Germline assignment: CDR1 SGHRS and CDR2 YFSETQ. The chain's CDR3 is CASSMGLAGGADTQYF. The CDR3 DNA follows: TGCGCCAGCAGCATGGGACTAGCGGGGGGGGCCGATACGCAGTATTTT.

This rearrangement joins TRBV28 to TRBJ1-1; perhaps TRBD1 as D (5 bases). This CDR3 comprises 13 residues. Germline CDR1 MDHEN, CDR2 SYDVKM. The V gene lost 8 bases and the J gene lost 1 base, with 11 bases spanning the gap. The CDR3 protein is CASGGTQNTEAFF. The CDR3 DNA reads TGTGCCAGCGGTGGGACGCAGAACACTGAAGCTTTCTTT. Drawing the rest from reference TRBV28 and TRBJ1-1, the complete variable domain is DVKVTQSSRYLVKRTGEKVFLECVQDMDHENMFWYRQDPGLGLRLIYFSYDVKMKEKGDIPEGYSVSREKKERFSLILESASTNQTSMYLCASGGTQNTEAFFGQGTRLTVV.

The chain joins TRBV5-1 to TRBJ2-1; D not resolved. The V and J ends lost 4 bases and 4 bases respectively, with 3 bases between them. This CDR3 is 11 amino acids long. The germline V gene encodes CDR1 SGHRS and CDR2 YFSETQ. The CDR3 loop is CASSEYNEQFF. The CDR3 coding sequence is TGCGCCAGCAGCGAGTACAATGAGCAGTTCTTC.

Comment on this clone: Germline and junction disagree at one end, which may indicate a read error. Additional DNA sequences in this sample encode the identical CDR3. The rearrangement joins TRBV29-1 to TRBJ2-3; either TRBD1 or TRBD2 may fit D (5 bases each). Germline loops: CDR1 SQVTM, CDR2 ANQGSEA. The CDR3 runs to 16 residues. The chain's CDR3 is CSVEWADGGITDTQYF. CDR3 nucleotides: TGCAGCGTTGAATGGGCTGATGGGGGTATCACAGATACGCAGTATTTC.

This chain connects TRBV10-3 to TRBJ2-3; no definite D call. CDR3 length: 12 residues. V lost 1 base and J lost 4, with 3 bases in between. CDR1 and CDR2 from the germline V gene are ENHRY and SYGVKD. This chain's CDR3 is CAISEFPDTQYF. As DNA, the CDR3 is TGTGCCATCAGTGAGTTCCCAGATACGCAGTATTTT.

The chain has TRBV25-1 and TRBJ2-3, with TRBD1 as a possible D gene (5 bases). The V gene's germline CDR1 is MGHDK and CDR2 SYGVNS. The CDR3 length is 14 residues. Trimming took off 4 bases at V and 2 bases at J, with 10 bases between the two ends. The CDR3 DNA follows: TGTGCCAGCAGTGCCCCACAGGTCACAGATACGCAGTATTTT. Its protein is CASSAPQVTDTQYF.

The chain is built from TRBV7-2 and TRBJ2-1; 12 nucleotides agree with TRBD2. The J segment lost 6 bases and the V segment lost 6 bases, leaving 9 bases of the junction unmatched. CDR1 SGHTA and CDR2 FQGNSA come from the germline V gene. This CDR3 is 16 amino acids long. The CDR3 loop is CASSLNLAGGPNEQFF. The CDR3 bases are TGTGCCAGCAGTCTAAACCTAGCGGGGGGGCCCAATGAGCAGTTCTTC.

V usage is TRBV27 and J usage is TRBJ1-4, with D maybe TRBD1 (5 bases). Trimming removed 8 bases at V and 4 bases at J, with 17 bases between. Germline CDR1 MNHEY, CDR2 SMNVEV (reference sequence). There are 15 residues in the CDR3. CDR3 nucleotide sequence: TGTGCCAGCGGACCCCTCGGGGGATTTAATGAAAAACTGTTTTTT. Translated, it gives CASGPLGGFNEKLFF. Drawing the rest from reference TRBV27 and TRBJ1-4, the complete variable domain is EAQVTQNPRYLITVTGKKLTVTCSQNMNHEYMSWYRQDPGLGLRQIYYSMNVEVTDKGDVPEGYKVSRKEKRNFPLILESPSPNQTSLYFCASGPLGGFNEKLFFGSGTQLSVL.

The V call is TRBV14, the J call TRBJ2-5, with 7 bases identical to TRBD1. Trimming removed 2 bases from V and 7 bases from J; junction bases left unmatched: 7. CDR3 size: 14 residues. The germline CDR1 and CDR2 sequences are SGHDN and FVKESK. Here the CDR3 reads CASSQMTGLVTQYF. DNA of the CDR3: TGTGCCAGCAGCCAAATGACAGGGCTGGTGACCCAGTACTTC.